This T cell receptor beta chain was profiled in a study of cytomegalovirus exposure and HLA in healthy donors. Study at large: It was reported in a later analysis that the same platform had been used for the 120 validation repertoires as for the roughly 670 first-cohort repertoires.

CDR1 is LNHNV, CDR2 YYDKDF, per germline (reference sequence). The V segment lost 0 bases and the J segment 5 bases; nucleotides outside the gene matches: 15. The CDR3 has 20 residues. The donors were part of the validation cohort of roughly 130 subjects. That cohort was separate from the first cohort, which comprised fewer than 800 subjects. The assay was immunoSEQ multiplex PCR, and TCRdb's table has in-frame clones only and misses some. The sample lists more than 300,000 clones; 86% were seen once. Sequenced material: PBMCs. This chain connects TRBV15 to TRBJ2-7; TRBD2 aligns across 14 bases. The clonotype was recovered from a woman aged 18-29 years in good health and CMV-seronegative. Here the CDR3 reads CATSRDKLIPGLAGAHEQYF. The DNA of the CDR3 is TGTGCCACCAGCAGAGATAAACTCATACCGGGACTAGCGGGAGCCCACGAGCAGTACTTC. The full variable domain, in which reference TRBV15 and TRBJ2-7 provide the parts outside the CDR3, is DAMVIQNPRYQVTQFGKPVTLSCSQTLNHNVMYWYQQKSSQAPKLLFHYYDKDFNNEADTPDNFQSRRPNTSFCFLDIRSPGLGDTAMYLCATSRDKLIPGLAGAHEQYFGPGTRLTVT.